This T cell receptor beta chain was captured by sequencing in a study of blood T cells in healthy people across ages. Study outcomes and limitations: Roughly linear declines in TCR beta diversity per million T cells occurred with age.

This clonotype was seen ten or more times. The antigen remains undetermined. Through a sample-barcoded 5' primer and a J-beta primer mix, a second PCR was run for roughly 6 to 12 cycles. In TCRdb, the 5' RACE reads were re-called with MiXCR into one record per CDR3 protein. Of 800,000 or so distinct CDR3 sequences detected, 62% appear once; the ten largest clones hold around 30%. The sequence derives from a man aged 25 to 40 in good health. Sample: blood.

CDR3 DNA: TGTGCCATCAGTGAGTCGATGTTGGTTTCTGGGGCCAACGTCCTGACTTTC. Translated, it gives CAISESMLVSGANVLTF. The V call is TRBV10-3, the J call TRBJ2-6; no definite D call. Germline CDR1 is ENHRY and CDR2 is SYGVKD. The CDR3 sequence is 17 residues long. The V end was cut by 0 bases, the J end by 1 base, with 10 bases between.